The subject of this entry is one T cell receptor (beta chain). Germline values: CDR1 MNHEY, CDR2 SVGAGI. This CDR3 region has 16 residues. Trimming removed 1 base at V and 0 bases at J, with 13 bases between. The sample belongs to a study of blood T cell repertoires in COVID-19. Profiling relied on immunoSEQ multiplex PCR, and the TCRdb table lists in-frame clones only, not all of them. The repertoire holds approximately 290,000 clones, with roughly 80% as singletons. The sequence was collected from a person between 65 and 79 years old with COVID-19, enrolled during active disease. The gene calls are TRBV6-5 and TRBJ2-7; tentative D call: TRBD1 (7 bases). What was sequenced was peripheral blood. This CDR3 is CASSYWGAGGSYEQYF. The DNA of the CDR3 is TGTGCCAGCAGTTACTGGGGGGCAGGGGGCTCCTACGAGCAGTACTTC.